Only a few counts were recorded for the clone carrying this TCR beta chain. Combining a sample-barcoded 5' primer with a J-beta primer mix, a second PCR ran for roughly 6 to 12 cycles. TCRdb independently ran MiXCR on the 5' RACE reads; one entry per CDR3 protein. The data hold fewer than 600,000 distinct CDR3 sequences, with approximately 26% observed a single time. The data are from a study of blood T cells in healthy people across ages. Germline lookup yields CDR1 SGHVS and CDR2 FQNEAQ. The CDR3 covers 10 residues. This sample also appeared in a second study, on T cells of mothers and their children.

This TCR came from a boy under 10 years old in good health. Material for sequencing was blood. V is TRBV7-8 and J is TRBJ2-7; D is ambiguous. Matching the DNA end better, TRBJ2-5 makes the J call doubtful. The CDR3 sequence is CASSPLTQYF. The CDR3 DNA reads as TGTGCCAGCAGCCCGTTGACCCAGTACTTC.